The 13 T cell receptor beta chains in this list originate from one sample, sequenced in a study of T cells after yellow fever vaccination. TCRdb analysed the 5' RACE reads with MiXCR anew, one entry per CDR3 protein. The sample holds a few hundred thousand distinct CDR3 sequences, about 6.6% seen once. Sequencing was performed on PBMCs, taken roughly 45 days after the first yellow fever vaccination. The source of these receptors is a man between 18 and 35 years old who received the YFV17D yellow fever vaccine.

V and J are TRBV5-1 and TRBJ2-2, with 8 bases lining up with TRBD1. CDR1 SGHRS and CDR2 YFSETQ come from the germline V gene. The trim removed 0 bases at V and 7 bases at J, leaving 5 bases unmatched. The CDR3 consists of 15 residues. The CDR3 reads CASSLADRGNGELFF. CDR3 DNA sequence: TGCGCCAGCAGCTTGGCCGACAGGGGCAACGGGGAGCTGTTTTTT.

The chain uses TRBV4-1 and TRBJ2-7; maybe TRBD1 (5 bases). The V end lost 1 base, the J end lost 5 bases, and 18 bases lay between the germline ends. The CDR3 runs to 16 residues. Germline loops: CDR1 MGHRA, CDR2 YSYEKL. The DNA of the CDR3 is TGCGCCAGCAGCCAAGTGGGTGGACATCTGCTTGACGAGCAGTACTTC. It specifies CASSQVGGHLLDEQYF.

This clonotype was counted many times. V and J are TRBV3-1 and TRBJ2-3; possible D gene TRBD2, 5 bases. Germline assignment: CDR1 LGHDT and CDR2 YNNKEL (reference sequence). CDR3 length equals 18 residues. V was trimmed by 2 bases and J by 3 bases, leaving 21 bases between them. The chain's CDR3 is CASSQRSPGFSGTDTQYF. In DNA, the CDR3 is TGTGCCAGCAGCCAAAGATCCCCAGGTTTCTCGGGGACAGATACGCAGTATTTT.

This clonotype has more than one count but fewer than ten. V gene TRBV20-1 combines with J gene TRBJ1-6; D not resolved. The CDR3 has 13 amino acids. V lost 3 bases and J 7 bases, leaving 10 bases between the germline ends. From germline, CDR1 is DFQATT and CDR2 SNEGSKA (reference sequence). The CDR3 reads CSASSGRNSPLHF. The CDR3 nucleotides read TGCAGTGCTAGCTCCGGGCGGAATTCACCCCTCCACTTT.

This clonotype has only a few counts. The CDR3, as DNA: TGTGCCATCAGCCGTTCGACAGGCTCTGGAAACACCATATATTTT. This sequence encodes CAISRSTGSGNTIYF. The chain couples TRBV10-3 to TRBJ1-3; D is perhaps TRBD1 (6 bases). Trimming left V 6 bases short and J 0 bases short, with 12 bases between. Germline V gives CDR1 ENHRY, CDR2 SYGVKD. The CDR3 sequence is 15 residues long.

In this sample, this clonotype turned up many times. This chain uses TRBV4-3 with TRBJ2-5; D is unclear. This CDR3 region has 15 residues. The V gene lost 0 bases and the J gene lost 1 base, with 9 bases spanning the gap. Germline values: CDR1 LGHNA, CDR2 YSLEER. As DNA, the CDR3 is TGCGCCAGCAGCCAAGATGTGGGCCTCCAAGAGACCCAGTACTTC. Residues: CASSQDVGLQETQYF.

Ten or more counts support this clonotype. The V and J genes are TRBV3-1 and TRBJ2-1, with D hard to call. The germline CDR1 and CDR2 sequences are LGHDT and YNNKEL (reference sequence). The CDR3 totals 12 residues. The V end was cut by 3 bases, the J end by 7 bases, with 7 bases between. CDR3 nucleotides: TGTGCCAGCAGCCAGCTATCGAATGAGCAGTTCTTC. It encodes CASSQLSNEQFF.

This clonotype was seen a few times. This chain links TRBV4-1 with TRBJ2-7; D is unclear. The germline gives CDR1 MGHRA, CDR2 YSYEKL. Trimming shortened V by 0 bases and J by 2 bases, and 8 bases separated the two germline ends. This CDR3 has 14 amino acids. CDR3 DNA: TGCGCCAGCAGCCAAGAAAACAGTGCCTACGAGCAGTACTTC. It yields the protein CASSQENSAYEQYF.

The V and J genes are TRBV6-2 or TRBV6-3 and TRBJ1-1; 7 bases agree with TRBD1. V shed 10 bases, J shed 6 bases, and the junction held 11 bases outside the gene matches. The CDR3 is made up of 13 amino acids. Germline V gene lookup returns CDR1 MNHEY and CDR2 SVGEGT. The CDR3 protein is CATLGTARPEAFF. Here the CDR3 DNA reads TGTGCCACTTTGGGGACAGCCCGACCTGAAGCTTTCTTT.

The sample holds one count of this clonotype. V is TRBV5-1 and J is TRBJ2-2; 11 nucleotides line up with TRBD2. The ends lost 4 bases at V and 2 bases at J; junction bases unmatched: 4. The CDR3 consists of 16 residues. Germline loops: CDR1 SGHRS, CDR2 YFSETQ. The CDR3 region is CASSRLAGPNTGELFF. CDR3 bases: TGCGCCAGCAGCCGACTAGCGGGGCCCAACACCGGGGAGCTGTTTTTT.

The J gene is TRBJ2-5, the V gene TRBV5-1; TRBD2 aligns across 8 bases. With 4 bases clipped from V and 3 bases from J, the junction kept 8 bases outside the gene matches. The CDR3 consists of 15 residues. In germline, CDR1 is SGHRS, CDR2 YFSETQ. The CDR3 sequence: CASSPGGGPEETQYF. The CDR3 nucleotides read TGCGCCAGCAGCCCGGGAGGGGGACCTGAAGAGACCCAGTACTTC.

The J gene is TRBJ2-1, the V gene TRBV4-3; D call uncertain. V dropped 0 bases and J dropped 4 bases, with 10 bases sitting between them. The CDR3 is 15 residues long. Germline-derived CDR1 and CDR2 are LGHNA and YSLEER. In DNA, the CDR3 is TGCGCCAGCAGCCAAGATGGGAACAGATACAATGAGCAGTTCTTC. Its translation is CASSQDGNRYNEQFF.

In its sample, this clonotype was seen a few times. The rearrangement links TRBV12-3 or TRBV12-4 to TRBJ2-3; no clear D gene. The V end lost 2 bases, the J end lost 1 base, and 7 bases lay between the germline ends. The CDR3 has 14 residues. CDR3 region: CASSLNWRTDTQYF. The CDR3 coding sequence is TGTGCCAGCAGTTTAAACTGGCGCACAGATACGCAGTATTTT.